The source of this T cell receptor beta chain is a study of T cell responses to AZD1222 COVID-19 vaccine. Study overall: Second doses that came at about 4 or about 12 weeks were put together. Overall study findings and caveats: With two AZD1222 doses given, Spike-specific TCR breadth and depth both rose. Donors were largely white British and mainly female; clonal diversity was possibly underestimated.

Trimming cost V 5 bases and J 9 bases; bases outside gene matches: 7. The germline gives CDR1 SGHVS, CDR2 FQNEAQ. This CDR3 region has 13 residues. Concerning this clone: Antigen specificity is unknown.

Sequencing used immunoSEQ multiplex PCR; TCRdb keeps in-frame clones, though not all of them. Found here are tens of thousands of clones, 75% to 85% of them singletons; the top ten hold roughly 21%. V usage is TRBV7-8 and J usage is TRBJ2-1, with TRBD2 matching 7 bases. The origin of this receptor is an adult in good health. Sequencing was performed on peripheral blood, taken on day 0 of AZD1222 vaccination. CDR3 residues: CASSPRTSVEQFF. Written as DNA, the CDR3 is TGTGCCAGCAGCCCCCGGACTAGTGTTGAGCAGTTCTTC.